A selection of T cell receptor beta chains follows, all from one sample in a study of control samples from healthy donors and cancer patients. Generated by immunoSEQ multiplex PCR, the TCRdb table keeps only in-frame clones and is missing some. There are about 190,000 clones in the sample; 91% occur only once, and less than 2% lies in the top ten. The sample taken for sequencing was blood. These receptors were collected from a man aged 25-40 years in good health. CDR3s include the opening cysteine and the closing phenylalanine or tryptophan. The D gene is left open where the match is weak. Only part of the rows carry a size: once, few, many, or a class if the clone is expanded.

j_gene | v_gene | d_gene | abundance | CDR3aa | CDR3nt
TRBJ2-7 | TRBV5-1 | TRBD2 | - | CARRGGGVSSSYEQYF | TGCGCCCGCCGGGGCGGGGGGGTTTCAAGCTCCTACGAGCAGTACTTC
TRBJ2-5 | TRBV10-3 | - | - | CAISAPGRGGETQYF | TGTGCCATCAGTGCCCCCGGCAGGGGGGGCGAGACCCAGTACTTC
TRBJ1-5 | TRBV6-2/TRBV6-3 | - | - | CASSYTTGMNQGPQHF | TGTGCCAGCAGTTACACCACAGGGATGAATCAGGGGCCCCAGCATTTT
TRBJ1-5 | TRBV25-1 | - | - | CASRSLGPQHF | TGTGCCAGCAGGAGTCTGGGGCCCCAGCATTTT
TRBJ2-3 | TRBV14 | - | few | CASSQVQGGPDTQYF | TGTGCCAGCAGCCAAGTCCAGGGGGGCCCAGATACGCAGTATTTT
TRBJ2-7 | TRBV30 | - | - | CAWRGSYEQYF | TGTGCCTGGAGGGGGTCCTACGAGCAGTACTTC
TRBJ2-5 | TRBV7-9 | TRBD1 | - | CASSLGITQGQGKGETQYF | TGTGCCAGCAGCTTAGGAATCACCCAAGGACAGGGGAAGGGAGAGACCCAGTACTTC
TRBJ2-3 | TRBV3-1/TRBV3-2 | - | - | CASSQWKTGGTDTQYF | TGTGCCAGCAGCCAATGGAAGACAGGAGGCACAGATACGCAGTATTTT
TRBJ1-2 | TRBV30 | TRBD1 | - | CAWSAGGTYGYTF | TGTGCCTGGAGTGCAGGGGGGACCTATGGCTACACCTTC
TRBJ1-2 | TRBV9 | - | - | CASSVVNGGYTF | TGTGCCAGCAGCGTAGTAAACGGGGGCTACACCTTC
TRBJ2-7 | TRBV27 | - | - | CASSSLFQTGSYEQYF | TGTGCCAGCAGCTCCCTTTTCCAAACGGGATCCTACGAGCAGTACTTC
TRBJ1-1 | TRBV9 | TRBD1 | - | CASSKQGVGTEAFF | TGTGCCAGCAGCAAACAGGGGGTCGGGACTGAAGCTTTCTTT
TRBJ1-6 | TRBV10-1 | - | - | CASSEGQSNSPLHF | TGCGCCAGCAGTGAGGGACAGAGTAATTCACCCCTCCACTTT
TRBJ1-5 | TRBV7-9 | - | - | CASSFGVPGQATNQPQHF | TGTGCCAGCAGCTTCGGAGTACCGGGACAAGCGACCAATCAGCCCCAGCATTTT
TRBJ2-1 | TRBV9 | TRBD1 | - | CASSVESRDSEQFF | TGTGCCAGCAGCGTAGAAAGTCGGGACAGCGAGCAGTTCTTC
TRBJ2-1 | TRBV18 | TRBD1 | - | CASSRPGQGTYNEQFF | TGTGCCAGCTCAAGACCGGGACAGGGCACCTACAATGAGCAGTTCTTC
TRBJ2-4 | TRBV5-1 | TRBD2 | - | CASSGGAKNIQYF | TGCGCCAGTTCGGGGGGAGCCAAAAACATTCAGTACTTC
TRBJ2-6 | TRBV6-5 | - | - | CASRFSGANVLTF | TGTGCCAGCAGGTTCTCTGGGGCCAACGTCCTGACTTTC